The 21 T cell receptor beta chains given below trace back to one sample, sequenced in a study of blood T cell repertoires in COVID-19. Assay: immunoSEQ multiplex PCR; the TCRdb copy retains only in-frame clones and omits some. Of about 210,000 clones in the sample, approximately 82% were seen once. Source material: peripheral blood. These receptors were taken from a woman aged 50 to 60 with acute or convalescent COVID-19.

The J gene is TRBJ1-1, the V gene TRBV13, with D possibly being TRBD1 (6 bases). The CDR3 is 14 amino acids. The germline gives CDR1 PRHDT, CDR2 FYEKMQ (reference sequence). V was trimmed by 5 bases and J by 7 bases, leaving 17 bases between them. The CDR3 here is CASSDRQLGGEAFF. CDR3 in DNA: TGTGCCAGCAGCGACAGACAGTTAGGGGGTGAAGCTTTCTTT. Combining the CDR3 with reference TRBV13 and TRBJ1-1 gives the whole variable domain AAGVIQSPRHLIKEKRETATLKCYPIPRHDTVYWYQQGPGQDPQFLISFYEKMQSDKGSIPDRFSAQQFSDYHSELNMSSLELGDSALYFCASSDRQLGGEAFFGQGTRLTVV.

This chain joins TRBV2 and TRBJ2-1, with D tentatively TRBD2 (5 bases). Trimming shortened V by 7 bases and J by 0 bases, and 13 bases separated the two germline ends. Germline V gene data show CDR1 as SNHLY and CDR2 as FYNNEI. The CDR3 consists of 15 residues. The CDR3 region has the DNA TGTGCCAGCACCCCAACTAGGAGCTCCTACAATGAGCAGTTCTTC. Protein sequence: CASTPTRSSYNEQFF. Combining the CDR3 with reference TRBV2 and TRBJ2-1 gives the whole variable domain EPEVTQTPSHQVTQMGQEVILRCVPISNHLYFYWYRQILGQKVEFLVSFYNNEISEKSEIFDDQFSVERPDGSNFTLKIRSTKLEDSAMYFCASTPTRSSYNEQFFGPGTRLTVL.

This clone was picked up a small number of times. This rearrangement joins TRBV28 to TRBJ2-7, with TRBD2 matching over 8 bases. With V trimmed by 2 bases and J by 4 bases, 7 bases remained unmatched. Germline V gene sequence: CDR1 MDHEN, CDR2 SYDVKM. The CDR3 length is 15 residues. The CDR3 loop is CASSLGGTSRYEQYF. The CDR3 nucleotides are TGTGCCAGCAGTTTAGGCGGGACTAGTAGGTACGAGCAGTACTTC. The full variable domain, with the rest looked up from reference TRBV28 and TRBJ2-7, is DVKVTQSSRYLVKRTGEKVFLECVQDMDHENMFWYRQDPGLGLRLIYFSYDVKMKEKGDIPEGYSVSREKKERFSLILESASTNQTSMYLCASSLGGTSRYEQYFGPGTRLTVT.

The rearrangement joins TRBV29-1 to TRBJ2-7; the D gene is possibly TRBD2 (6 bases). The CDR3 loop spans 12 amino acids. CDR1 and CDR2 (germline): SQVTM, ANQGSEA. Trimming left V 7 bases short and J 5 bases short, with 15 bases between. CDR3 region: CSAEWRDHEQYF. The CDR3 region has the DNA TGCAGCGCCGAATGGAGGGACCACGAGCAGTACTTC.

The chain joins TRBV27 to TRBJ2-1, with 8 bases fitting TRBD1. J gave up 8 bases and V 2 bases, and 5 bases lay outside the gene matches. The CDR3 contains 14 residues. The germline CDR1 and CDR2 sequences are MNHEY and SMNVEV (reference sequence). This chain's CDR3 is CASSLGQGWDEQFF. Here the CDR3 DNA reads TGTGCCAGCAGTTTAGGACAGGGCTGGGATGAGCAGTTCTTC.

This clone has just a few counts. This chain uses TRBV2 with TRBJ1-5; D unclear. Germline CDR1 reads SNHLY; CDR2 reads FYNNEI. V lost 2 bases to trimming and J lost 2 bases, with 10 bases between them. The CDR3 extends over 15 amino acids. The CDR3 nucleotides read TGTGCCAGCAGTGAAAATCCCGGGGGCAATCAGCCCCAGCATTTT. It is translated as CASSENPGGNQPQHF. The full variable domain, completed using reference TRBV2 and TRBJ1-5, is EPEVTQTPSHQVTQMGQEVILRCVPISNHLYFYWYRQILGQKVEFLVSFYNNEISEKSEIFDDQFSVERPDGSNFTLKIRSTKLEDSAMYFCASSENPGGNQPQHFGDGTRLSIL.

V and J are TRBV30 and TRBJ2-5; tentatively, D is TRBD2 (5 bases). This CDR3 spans 14 amino acids. Germline assignment: CDR1 GTSNPN and CDR2 SVGIG (reference sequence). Trimming cost V 1 base and J 7 bases, with 16 bases left between them. In DNA form, the CDR3 reads TGTGCCTGGAGTGGGCTAGCCCAAAGCGGGACCCAGTACTTC. Its translation is CAWSGLAQSGTQYF.

V gene TRBV27 combines with J gene TRBJ1-5; D is ambiguous. CDR1 and CDR2 (germline): MNHEY, SMNVEV (reference sequence). Trimming stripped 4 bases from V and 2 bases from J, with 3 bases between. The length of the CDR3 is 12 residues. CDR3 in DNA: TGTGCCAGCAGTTCGGGCAATCAGCCCCAGCATTTT. It specifies CASSSGNQPQHF.

This clone was seen more than once but under ten times. The chain uses TRBV28 and TRBJ1-2; D call uncertain. The CDR3 length is 11 residues. CDR1 and CDR2 (germline): MDHEN, SYDVKM. Between the trimmed V and J ends, which lost 6 bases and 13 bases, there was a span of 15 bases. The DNA for the CDR3 is TGTGCCAGCAGAGCAGACTCTCTCGTCACCTTC. It encodes CASRADSLVTF.

The chain is built from TRBV3-1 (or the pseudogene TRBV3-2) and TRBJ2-7; a weak D match, TRBD1 (6 bases). V was trimmed by 4 bases and J by 3 bases, leaving 22 bases between them. Per the germline V gene, CDR1 is LGHDT and CDR2 is YNNKEL (reference sequence). The CDR3 is 17 amino acids. The CDR3, as DNA: TGTGCCAGCAGCCCGTCCCGGGACACAGGGCTAGACTACGAGCAGTACTTC. It yields the protein CASSPSRDTGLDYEQYF.

Comment on this clone: Additional DNA sequences in this sample encode the identical CDR3. The rearrangement links TRBV11-3 to TRBJ2-7, with 7 bases identical to TRBD2. The germline CDR1 and CDR2 sequences are SGHNT and YENEEA. The CDR3 totals 14 residues. V gave up 1 base and J gave up 0 bases; unmatched junction bases: 0. The CDR3: CASSLAGGSYEQYF. The CDR3 DNA is TGTGCCAGCAGCTTAGCGGGAGGCTCCTACGAGCAGTACTTC.

The chain links TRBV5-4 to TRBJ2-3; 10 bases are a match to TRBD2. From germline, CDR1 is SGHNT and CDR2 YYREEE (reference sequence). The V gene end was trimmed by 4 bases and the J gene end by 2 bases; junction bases not matched to a gene: 7. The CDR3 is 16 residues long. The CDR3 coding sequence is TGTGCCAGCAGCCCGGGACTAGCGATAAACACAGATACGCAGTATTTT. Amino acid sequence: CASSPGLAINTDTQYF.

This chain joins TRBV5-6 and TRBJ1-2; D is possibly TRBD1 (6 bases). The CDR3 spans 14 residues. Germline assignment: CDR1 SGHDT and CDR2 YYEEEE. V lost 4 bases, J lost 3 bases, and 13 bases lay in between. The CDR3 coding sequence is TGTGCCAGCAGCCCAATCCGGACAGACTATGGCTACACCTTC. Protein product: CASSPIRTDYGYTF.

The chain's CDR3 is CASGEISGAVVGIQYF. The CDR3, as DNA: TGTGCCAGCGGGGAGATTAGCGGGGCGGTAGTTGGCATTCAGTACTTC. The chain recombines TRBV28 with TRBJ2-4; TRBD2 aligns across 8 bases. Germline V CDR1 and CDR2: MDHEN, SYDVKM. The CDR3 is 16 amino acids. After removal of 8 bases from V and 9 bases from J, the junction contained 18 bases not matched to a gene. Supplemented by reference TRBV28 and TRBJ2-4, the full variable domain reads DVKVTQSSRYLVKRTGEKVFLECVQDMDHENMFWYRQDPGLGLRLIYFSYDVKMKEKGDIPEGYSVSREKKERFSLILESASTNQTSMYLCASGEISGAVVGIQYFGAGTRLSVL.

The chain is built from TRBV5-1 and TRBJ2-7; possibly TRBD2 for D (6 bases). Germline lookup yields CDR1 SGHRS and CDR2 YFSETQ. CDR3 size: 13 residues. Trimming took 4 bases from V and 3 from J, leaving 11 bases between them. CDR3 bases: TGCGCCAGCAGCACCCGGGGAGGCTACGAGCAGTACTTC. Its protein product is CASSTRGGYEQYF.

The rearrangement uses TRBV9 and TRBJ2-4; 7 bases agree with TRBD1. The V gene end was trimmed by 3 bases and the J gene end by 2 bases; junction bases not matched to a gene: 2. Germline CDR1 and CDR2: SGDLS and YYNGEE. This CDR3 comprises 14 residues. The CDR3 DNA is TGTGCCAGCAGCGGACAGGGTACCAAAAACATTCAGTACTTC. It codes for CASSGQGTKNIQYF.

The V call is TRBV28, the J call TRBJ2-7; TRBD1 matches at 9 bases. CDR3 length: 15 residues. The germline gives CDR1 MDHEN, CDR2 SYDVKM. V shed 5 bases and J 5 bases; nucleotides not matched to a gene: 10. CDR3 coding DNA: TGTGCCAGCAGTCGGTGGGACAGGGTTTTCCACGAGCAGTACTTC. This gives the protein CASSRWDRVFHEQYF.

This chain links TRBV5-4 with TRBJ1-2, with D possibly TRBD1 on 6 matching bases. V was cut by 6 bases and J by 4 bases, with 13 bases left in between. Germline lookup yields CDR1 SGHNT and CDR2 YYREEE (reference sequence). The CDR3 is 13 amino acids. CDR3 in amino acids: CASIKTGTYGYTF. CDR3 nucleotide sequence: TGTGCCAGCATTAAGACAGGCACCTATGGCTACACCTTC.

The chain has TRBV19 and TRBJ2-1; the D gene is possibly TRBD2 (6 bases). V was cut by 4 bases and J by 8 bases, with 21 bases left in between. Germline V CDR1 and CDR2: LNHDA, SQIVND (reference sequence). This CDR3 region has 16 residues. CDR3 amino acids: CASSTGARSARDEQFF. CDR3 nucleotides: TGTGCCAGTAGTACGGGAGCCCGTAGCGCCCGGGATGAGCAGTTCTTC.

The chain employs TRBV6-1 and TRBJ2-4, with a tentative D call TRBD1 (6 bases). CDR3 length equals 14 residues. Trimming shortened V by 2 bases and J by 9 bases, and 14 bases separated the two germline ends. CDR1 MNHNS and CDR2 SASEGT come from the germline V gene. The CDR3: CASSEPGEPRIQYF. DNA of the CDR3: TGTGCCAGCAGTGAACCAGGGGAACCGCGCATTCAGTACTTC.

The chain is built from TRBV9 and TRBJ2-1, with 15 nucleotides matching TRBD2. The CDR3 runs to 14 residues. CDR1 is SGDLS, CDR2 YYNGEE, per germline. V gave up 4 bases and J gave up 8 bases; unmatched junction bases: 1. The CDR3 region is CASSRTSGGDEQFF. The CDR3 DNA sequence: TGTGCCAGCAGCCGGACTAGCGGGGGGGATGAGCAGTTCTTC. The complete variable domain, with remaining parts taken from reference TRBV9 and TRBJ2-1, reads DSGVTQTPKHLITATGQRVTLRCSPRSGDLSVYWYQQSLDQGLQFLIQYYNGEERAKGNILERFSAQQFPDLHSELNLSSLELGDSALYFCASSRTSGGDEQFFGPGTRLTVL.